The clone carrying this TCR beta chain was counted once. This sample was included in a study of blood T cell repertoires in COVID-19. Turning to the study itself: There were acute and convalescent COVID-19 samples, and they came from the United States, Italy and Spain. T cells, B-cell-depleted T cells, or PBMCs supplied cDNA or gDNA.

Original processing methods: Using reference gene primer amplification, nucleated cell counts were estimated. Clones were sequenced by immunoSEQ multiplex PCR, and TCRdb holds only the in-frame ones, with some missing. V and J calls plus clone size are reproduced from that table; the DNA served to infer D and trimming. The table shows 200,000 to 250,000 clones, with approximately 78% occurring only once. CDR1 and CDR2 from the germline V gene are MNHEY and SVGEGT. The length of the CDR3 is 15 residues. Trimming took 2 bases from V and 3 from J; bases not matched to a gene: 7. Participant-reported clinical history was the basis for cohort assignment.

The sequence derives from a man aged 40-50 years who had recovered from COVID-19. This chain uses TRBV6-2 or TRBV6-3 with TRBJ2-7; 7 bases are a match to TRBD2. Sequencing was performed on PBMCs or T cells enriched from blood (not recorded which). The CDR3 bases are TGTGCCAGCAGTTACGGGGGGGGGAAAGTCTACGAGCAGTACTTC. Encoded protein: CASSYGGGKVYEQYF.